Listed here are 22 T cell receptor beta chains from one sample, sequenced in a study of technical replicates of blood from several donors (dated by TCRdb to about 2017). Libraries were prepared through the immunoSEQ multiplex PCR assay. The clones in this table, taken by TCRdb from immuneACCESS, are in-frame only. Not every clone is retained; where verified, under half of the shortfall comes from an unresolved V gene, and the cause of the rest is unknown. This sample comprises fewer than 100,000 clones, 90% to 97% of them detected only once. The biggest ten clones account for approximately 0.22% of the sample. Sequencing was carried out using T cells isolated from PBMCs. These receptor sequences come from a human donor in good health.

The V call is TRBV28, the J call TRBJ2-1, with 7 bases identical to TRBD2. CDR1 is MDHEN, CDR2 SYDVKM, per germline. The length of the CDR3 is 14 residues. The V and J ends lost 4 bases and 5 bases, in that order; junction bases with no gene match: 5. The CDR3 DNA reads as TGTGCCAGCAGTTCGGGGGGACCAAACAATGAGCAGTTCTTC. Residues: CASSSGGPNNEQFF.

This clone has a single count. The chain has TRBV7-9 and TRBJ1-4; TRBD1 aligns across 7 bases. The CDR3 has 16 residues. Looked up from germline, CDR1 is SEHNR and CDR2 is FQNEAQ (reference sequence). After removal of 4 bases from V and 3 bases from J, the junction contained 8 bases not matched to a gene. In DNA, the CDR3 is TGTGCCAGCAGCTCAAGACCCGACAGGGCTAATGAAAAACTGTTTTTT. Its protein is CASSSRPDRANEKLFF.

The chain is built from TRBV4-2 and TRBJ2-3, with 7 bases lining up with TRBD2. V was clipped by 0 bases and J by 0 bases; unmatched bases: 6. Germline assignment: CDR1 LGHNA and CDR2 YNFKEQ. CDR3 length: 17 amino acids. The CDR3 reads CASSQESSGASTDTQYF. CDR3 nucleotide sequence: TGTGCCAGCAGCCAAGAGTCGAGCGGGGCTAGCACAGATACGCAGTATTTT.

The CDR3 sequence: CASSFSEAGDEQFF. DNA for the CDR3: TGTGCCAGCAGCTTTAGCGAGGCGGGGGATGAGCAGTTCTTC. This sequence joins TRBV7-6 and TRBJ2-1; 7 bases match TRBD2. The ends lost 3 bases at V and 8 bases at J; junction bases unmatched: 7. The V gene's germline CDR1 is SGHVS and CDR2 FNYEAQ. The CDR3 has 14 residues.

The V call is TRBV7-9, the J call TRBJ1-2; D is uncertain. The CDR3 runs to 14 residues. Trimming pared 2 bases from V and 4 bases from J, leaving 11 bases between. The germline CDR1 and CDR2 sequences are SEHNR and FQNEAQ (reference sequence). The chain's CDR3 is CASSLIEDSYGYTF. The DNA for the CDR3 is TGTGCCAGCAGCTTAATCGAGGACTCCTATGGCTACACCTTC.

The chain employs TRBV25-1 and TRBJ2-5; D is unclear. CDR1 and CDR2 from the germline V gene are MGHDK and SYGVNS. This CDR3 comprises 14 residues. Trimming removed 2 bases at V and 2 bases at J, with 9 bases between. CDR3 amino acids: CASSEERVQETQYF. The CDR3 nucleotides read TGTGCCAGCAGTGAAGAGCGAGTACAAGAGACCCAGTACTTC.

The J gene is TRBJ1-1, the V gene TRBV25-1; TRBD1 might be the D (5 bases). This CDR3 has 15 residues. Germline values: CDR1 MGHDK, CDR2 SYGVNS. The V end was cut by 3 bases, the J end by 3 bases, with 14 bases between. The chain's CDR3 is CASSEAGELDTEAFF. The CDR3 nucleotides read TGTGCCAGCAGTGAGGCGGGGGAATTGGACACTGAAGCTTTCTTT.

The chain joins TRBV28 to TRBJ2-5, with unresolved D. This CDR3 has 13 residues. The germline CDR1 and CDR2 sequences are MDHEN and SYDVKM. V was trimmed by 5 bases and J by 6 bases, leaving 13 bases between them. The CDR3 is CASSVFSVKTQYF. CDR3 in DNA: TGTGCCAGCAGTGTTTTTTCGGTAAAGACCCAGTACTTC.

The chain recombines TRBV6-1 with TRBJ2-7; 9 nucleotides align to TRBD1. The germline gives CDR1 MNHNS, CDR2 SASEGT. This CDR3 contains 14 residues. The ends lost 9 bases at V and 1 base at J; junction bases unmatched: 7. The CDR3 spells CASWEGTGSYEQYF. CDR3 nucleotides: TGTGCCAGTTGGGAAGGGACAGGGTCCTACGAGCAGTACTTC.

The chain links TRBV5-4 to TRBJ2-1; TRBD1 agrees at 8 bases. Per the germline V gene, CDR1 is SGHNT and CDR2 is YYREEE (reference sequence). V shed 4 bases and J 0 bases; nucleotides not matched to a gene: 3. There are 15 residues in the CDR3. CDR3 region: CASSRGQASYNEQFF. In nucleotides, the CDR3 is TGTGCCAGCAGCCGGGGACAGGCCTCCTACAATGAGCAGTTCTTC.

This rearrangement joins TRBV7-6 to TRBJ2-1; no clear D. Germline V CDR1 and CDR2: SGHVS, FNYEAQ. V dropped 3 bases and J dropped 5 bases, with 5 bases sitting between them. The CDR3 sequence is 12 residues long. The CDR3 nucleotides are TGTGCCAGCAGCTTTGGGCACAATGAGCAGTTCTTC. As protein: CASSFGHNEQFF. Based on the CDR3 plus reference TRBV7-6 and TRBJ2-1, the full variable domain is GAGVSQSPRYKVTKRGQDVALRCDPISGHVSLYWYRQALGQGPEFLTYFNYEAQQDKSGLPNDRFSAERPEGSISTLTIQRTEQRDSAMYRCASSFGHNEQFFGPGTRLTVL.

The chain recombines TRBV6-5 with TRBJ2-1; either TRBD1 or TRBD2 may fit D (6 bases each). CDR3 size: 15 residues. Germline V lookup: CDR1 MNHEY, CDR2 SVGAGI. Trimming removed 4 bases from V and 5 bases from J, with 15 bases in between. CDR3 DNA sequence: TGTGCCAGCAGTTCCTCGGGGGCCCCCCACAATGAGCAGTTCTTC. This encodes CASSSSGAPHNEQFF.

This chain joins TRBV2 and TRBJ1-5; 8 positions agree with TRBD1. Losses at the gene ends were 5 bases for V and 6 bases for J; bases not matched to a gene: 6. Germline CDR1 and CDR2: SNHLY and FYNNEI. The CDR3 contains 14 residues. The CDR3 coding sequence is TGTGCCAGCAGTAGTCAGGGGGCTGGTCAGCCCCAGCATTTT. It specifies CASSSQGAGQPQHF.

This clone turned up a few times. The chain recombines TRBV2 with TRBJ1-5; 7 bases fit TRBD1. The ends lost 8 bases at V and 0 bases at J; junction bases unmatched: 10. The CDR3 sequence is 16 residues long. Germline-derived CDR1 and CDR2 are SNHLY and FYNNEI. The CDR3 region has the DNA TGTGCCAGCGGGACAGACGAAGACTATAGCAATCAGCCCCAGCATTTT. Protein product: CASGTDEDYSNQPQHF.

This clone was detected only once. The CDR3 loop reads CAQTGRSGYTF. CDR3 coding DNA: TGTGCCCAAACAGGGCGTTCTGGCTACACCTTC. This rearrangement joins TRBV2 to TRBJ1-2, with D possibly TRBD1 on 6 matching bases. V was trimmed by 11 bases and J by 7 bases, leaving 14 bases between them. Germline-derived CDR1 and CDR2 are SNHLY and FYNNEI. This CDR3 comprises 11 residues. Together with reference TRBV2 and TRBJ1-2, the CDR3 gives the full variable domain: EPEVTQTPSHQVTQMGQEVILRCVPISNHLYFYWYRQILGQKVEFLVSFYNNEISEKSEIFDDQFSVERPDGSNFTLKIRSTKLEDSAMYFCAQTGRSGYTFGSGTRLTVV.

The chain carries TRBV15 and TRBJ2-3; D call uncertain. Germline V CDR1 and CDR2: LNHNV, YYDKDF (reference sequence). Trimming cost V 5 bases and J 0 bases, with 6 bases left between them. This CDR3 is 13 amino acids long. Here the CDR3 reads CATSVQSTDTQYF. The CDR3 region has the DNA TGTGCCACCAGCGTACAGAGCACAGATACGCAGTATTTT.

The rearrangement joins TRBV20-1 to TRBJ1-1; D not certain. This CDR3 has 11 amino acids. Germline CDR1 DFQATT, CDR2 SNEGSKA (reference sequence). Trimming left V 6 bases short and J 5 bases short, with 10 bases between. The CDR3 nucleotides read TGCAGTGCCGAGGGTAAAACTGAAGCTTTCTTT. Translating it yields CSAEGKTEAFF.

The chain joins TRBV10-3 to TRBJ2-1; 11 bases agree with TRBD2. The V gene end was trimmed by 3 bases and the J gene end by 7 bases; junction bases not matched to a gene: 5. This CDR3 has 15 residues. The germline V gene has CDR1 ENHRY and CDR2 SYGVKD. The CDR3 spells CAISDSGGVPNEQFF. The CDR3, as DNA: TGTGCCATCAGTGATAGCGGGGGGGTTCCAAATGAGCAGTTCTTC.

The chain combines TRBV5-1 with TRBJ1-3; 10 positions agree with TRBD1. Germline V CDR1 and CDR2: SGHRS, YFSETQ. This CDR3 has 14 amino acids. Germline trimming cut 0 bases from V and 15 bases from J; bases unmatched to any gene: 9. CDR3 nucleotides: TGCGCCAGCAGCTTGGGGGACAGGGGCCCTATCTCATATTTT. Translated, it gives CASSLGDRGPISYF.

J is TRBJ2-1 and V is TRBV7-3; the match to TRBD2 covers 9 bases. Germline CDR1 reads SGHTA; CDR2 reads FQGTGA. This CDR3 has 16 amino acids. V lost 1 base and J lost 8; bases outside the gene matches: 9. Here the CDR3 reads CASSLMRGGRKDEQFF. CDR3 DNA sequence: TGTGCCAGCAGCTTAATGCGGGGGGGGCGAAAGGATGAGCAGTTCTTC. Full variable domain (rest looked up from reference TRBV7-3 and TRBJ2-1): GAGVSQTPSNKVTEKGKYVELRCDPISGHTALYWYRQSLGQGPEFLIYFQGTGAADDSGLPNDRFFAVRPEGSVSTLKIQRTERGDSAVYLCASSLMRGGRKDEQFFGPGTRLTVL.

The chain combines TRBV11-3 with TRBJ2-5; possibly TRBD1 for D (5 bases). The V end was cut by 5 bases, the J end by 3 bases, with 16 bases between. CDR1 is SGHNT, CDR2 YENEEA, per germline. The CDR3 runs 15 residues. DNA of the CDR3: TGTGCCAGCAGCCCAGGGATGGATCTTGAAGAGACCCAGTACTTC. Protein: CASSPGMDLEETQYF.

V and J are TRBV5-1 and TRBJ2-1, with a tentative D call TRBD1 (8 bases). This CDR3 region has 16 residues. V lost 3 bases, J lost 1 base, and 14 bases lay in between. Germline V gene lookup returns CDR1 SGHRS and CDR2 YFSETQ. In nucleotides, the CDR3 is TGCGCCAGCAGCTCACCACAGGGGGGGTCCTACAATGAGCAGTTCTTC. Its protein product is CASSSPQGGSYNEQFF.